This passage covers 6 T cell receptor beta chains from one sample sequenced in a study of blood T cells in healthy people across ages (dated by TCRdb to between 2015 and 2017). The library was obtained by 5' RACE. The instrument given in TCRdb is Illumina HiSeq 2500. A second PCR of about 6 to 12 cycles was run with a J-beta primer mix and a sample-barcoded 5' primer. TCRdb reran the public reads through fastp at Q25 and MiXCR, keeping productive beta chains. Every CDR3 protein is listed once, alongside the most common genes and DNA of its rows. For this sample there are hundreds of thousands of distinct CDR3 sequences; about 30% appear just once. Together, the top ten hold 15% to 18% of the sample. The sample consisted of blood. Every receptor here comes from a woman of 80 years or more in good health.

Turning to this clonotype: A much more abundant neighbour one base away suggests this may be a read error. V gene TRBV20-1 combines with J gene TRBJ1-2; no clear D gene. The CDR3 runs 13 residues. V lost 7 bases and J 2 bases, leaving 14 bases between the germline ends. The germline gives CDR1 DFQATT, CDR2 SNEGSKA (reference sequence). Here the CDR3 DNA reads TGCAGTGTTAAACTCGATGTCAACTATGGCTACACCTTC. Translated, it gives CSVKLDVNYGYTF.

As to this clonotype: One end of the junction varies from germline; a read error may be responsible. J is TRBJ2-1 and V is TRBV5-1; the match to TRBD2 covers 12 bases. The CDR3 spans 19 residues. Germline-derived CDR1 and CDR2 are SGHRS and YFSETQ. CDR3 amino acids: CASSPELAGGTDSCNEQFF. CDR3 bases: TGCGCCAGCAGCCCGGAACTAGCGGGGGGTACGGATTCCTGCAATGAGCAGTTCTTC. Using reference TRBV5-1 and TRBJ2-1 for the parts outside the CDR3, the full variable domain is KAGVTQTPRYLIKTRGQQVTLSCSPISGHRSVSWYQQTPGQGLQFLFEYFSETQRNKGNFPGRFSGRQFSNSRSEMNVSTLELGDSALYLCASSPELAGGTDSCNEQFFGPGTRLTVL.

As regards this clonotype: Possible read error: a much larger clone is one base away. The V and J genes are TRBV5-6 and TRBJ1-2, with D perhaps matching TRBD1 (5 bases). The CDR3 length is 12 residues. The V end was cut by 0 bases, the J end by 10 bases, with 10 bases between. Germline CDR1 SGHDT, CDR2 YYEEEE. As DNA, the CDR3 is TGTGCCAGCAGCTTGGCCACAGGAACCTACACCTTC. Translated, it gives CASSLATGTYTF.

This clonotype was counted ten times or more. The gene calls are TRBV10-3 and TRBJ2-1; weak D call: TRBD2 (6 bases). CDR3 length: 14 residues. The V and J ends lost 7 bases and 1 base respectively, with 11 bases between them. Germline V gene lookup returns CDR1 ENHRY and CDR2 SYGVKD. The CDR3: CAITPTRSYNEQFF. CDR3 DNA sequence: TGTGCCATCACTCCGACTAGGTCCTACAATGAGCAGTTCTTC.

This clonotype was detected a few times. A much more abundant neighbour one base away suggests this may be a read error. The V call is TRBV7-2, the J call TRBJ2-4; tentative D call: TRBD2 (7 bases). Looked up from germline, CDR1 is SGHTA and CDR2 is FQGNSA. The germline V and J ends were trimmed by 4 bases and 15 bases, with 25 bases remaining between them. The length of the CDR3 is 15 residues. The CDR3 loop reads CASSSLSGGQETLYF. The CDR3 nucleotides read TGTGCCAGCAGCTCCCTGTCGGGGGGACAAGAGACCCTGTACTTC.

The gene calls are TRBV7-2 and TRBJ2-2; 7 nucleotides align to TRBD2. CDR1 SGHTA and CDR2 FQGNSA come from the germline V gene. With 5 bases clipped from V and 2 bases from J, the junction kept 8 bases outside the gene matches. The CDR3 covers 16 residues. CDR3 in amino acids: CASSPRGGKNTGELFF. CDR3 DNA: TGTGCCAGCAGCCCGCGCGGGGGAAAAAACACCGGGGAGCTGTTTTTT.